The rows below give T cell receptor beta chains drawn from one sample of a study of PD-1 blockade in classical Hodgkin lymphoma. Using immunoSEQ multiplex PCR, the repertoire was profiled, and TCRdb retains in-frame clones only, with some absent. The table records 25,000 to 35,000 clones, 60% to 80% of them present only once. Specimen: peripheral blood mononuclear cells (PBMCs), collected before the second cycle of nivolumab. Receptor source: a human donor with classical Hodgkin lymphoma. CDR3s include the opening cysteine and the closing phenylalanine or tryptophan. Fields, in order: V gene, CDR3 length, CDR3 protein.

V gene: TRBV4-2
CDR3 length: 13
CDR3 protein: CASSVRKTDTQYF

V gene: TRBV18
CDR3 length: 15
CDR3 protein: CASSPPASVLGEQYF

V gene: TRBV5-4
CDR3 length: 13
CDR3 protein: CASSRGGTDTQYF

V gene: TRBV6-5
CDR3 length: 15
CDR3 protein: CASRPPGANTGELFF

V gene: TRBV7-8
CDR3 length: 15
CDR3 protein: CASSTRQGGGNTIYF

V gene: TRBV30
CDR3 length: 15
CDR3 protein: CAWSPGTASTDTQYF

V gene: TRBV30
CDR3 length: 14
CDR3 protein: CAWKTGPSTDTQYF

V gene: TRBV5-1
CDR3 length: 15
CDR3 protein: CASSNPGGAAEEQYF

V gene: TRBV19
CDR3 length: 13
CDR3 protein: CASRPWGDYGYTF

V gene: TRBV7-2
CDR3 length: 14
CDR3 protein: CASSLVQGGTEAFF

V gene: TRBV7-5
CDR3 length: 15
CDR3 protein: CARGSRGHKNQPQHF

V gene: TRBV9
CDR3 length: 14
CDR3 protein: CASSPRGRGAEQYF

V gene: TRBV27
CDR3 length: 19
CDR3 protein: CASSSLGTGILGGANVLTF

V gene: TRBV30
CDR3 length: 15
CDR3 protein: CAWSGNLGGRYEQYF

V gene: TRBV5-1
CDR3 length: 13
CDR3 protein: CASSFTWNTEAFF

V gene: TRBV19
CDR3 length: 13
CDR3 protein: CASSTGGWETQYF

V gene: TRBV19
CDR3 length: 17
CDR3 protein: CASRIRLGINSNQPQHF

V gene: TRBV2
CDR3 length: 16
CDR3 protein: CASTQSLYIAKNIQYF

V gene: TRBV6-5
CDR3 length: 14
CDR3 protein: CASSLGQTNTEAFF

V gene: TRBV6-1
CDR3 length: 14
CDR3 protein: CASSEGGLNTEAFF

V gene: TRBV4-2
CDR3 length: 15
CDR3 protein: CASSQDQTVNQPQHF

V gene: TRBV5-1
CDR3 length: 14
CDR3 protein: CASSLEGWQETQYF

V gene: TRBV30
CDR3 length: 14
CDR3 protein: CAWSADTGISPLHF

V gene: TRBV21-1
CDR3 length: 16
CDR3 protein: CASSKVGQGINTEAFF